These 24 T cell receptor beta chains originate from one sample sequenced in a study of memory CD4+ T cells and cytomegalovirus serostatus. Single viable CD3+CD4+CD8-CD45RO+ cells were sorted as the memory CD4+ T cells. Using immunoSEQ multiplex PCR, the repertoire was profiled, and TCRdb retains in-frame clones only, with some absent. Of approximately 92,000 clones in the sample, about 80% are singletons; the top ten hold 3.6%. The specimen was memory CD4+ T cells from blood. The receptor source for this set is an adult in good health and CMV-seropositive.

This clone appeared a single time. The V and J genes are TRBV4-2 and TRBJ2-1; possibly TRBD2 for D (6 bases). This CDR3 is 16 amino acids long. Germline V gene lookup returns CDR1 LGHNA and CDR2 YNFKEQ. Trimming cost V 0 bases and J 0 bases, with 9 bases left between them. The CDR3 reads CASSQEIGSSYNEQFF. The CDR3 DNA is TGTGCCAGCAGCCAAGAAATCGGGAGCTCCTACAATGAGCAGTTCTTC.

The chain is built from TRBV28 and TRBJ2-4, with TRBD1 matching 8 bases. V was clipped by 4 bases and J by 4 bases; unmatched bases: 6. The CDR3 sequence is 15 residues long. CDR1 is MDHEN and CDR2 is SYDVKM in the germline V gene. The CDR3 nucleotides read TGTGCCAGCAGTTCTTCCGGGACAGGAAAAAACATTCAGTACTTC. It codes for CASSSSGTGKNIQYF. The variable domain in full, completed from reference TRBV28 and TRBJ2-4, reads DVKVTQSSRYLVKRTGEKVFLECVQDMDHENMFWYRQDPGLGLRLIYFSYDVKMKEKGDIPEGYSVSREKKERFSLILESASTNQTSMYLCASSSSGTGKNIQYFGAGTRLSVL.

This chain links TRBV18 with TRBJ1-1, with a weak D call TRBD1 (5 bases). Germline loops: CDR1 KGHSH, CDR2 LQKENI. V was shortened by 3 bases and J by 0 bases, with 14 bases between the two germline ends. The CDR3 extends over 16 amino acids. Here the CDR3 DNA reads TGTGCCAGCTCACCCCGCCGCGGGGACCTGAACACTGAAGCTTTCTTT. Amino acid sequence: CASSPRRGDLNTEAFF.

The V call is TRBV27, the J call TRBJ2-7; weak D call: TRBD1 (7 bases). The CDR3 consists of 14 residues. Trimming removed 2 bases from V and 6 bases from J, with 14 bases in between. CDR1 MNHEY and CDR2 SMNVEV come from the germline V gene (reference sequence). The CDR3 loop reads CASSLKGARGEQYF. CDR3 nucleotides: TGTGCCAGCAGTTTAAAGGGGGCGCGGGGCGAGCAGTACTTC.

This clone was seen more than once but under ten times. V and J are TRBV5-1 and TRBJ1-5, with D maybe TRBD1 (5 bases). CDR1 is SGHRS, CDR2 YFSETQ, per germline. The CDR3 loop spans 13 amino acids. Trimming removed 6 bases from V and 3 bases from J, with 10 bases in between. The CDR3 loop is CASKGDDNQPQHF. The CDR3 coding sequence is TGCGCCAGCAAAGGGGATGACAATCAGCCCCAGCATTTT.

This clone was recorded a few times. This chain joins TRBV19 and TRBJ1-5; D may be TRBD1 (5 bases). The CDR3 is 15 amino acids. Looked up from germline, CDR1 is LNHDA and CDR2 is SQIVND (reference sequence). V lost 4 bases to trimming and J lost 2 bases, with 12 bases between them. The CDR3 sequence is CASSTRRDRNQPQHF. CDR3 bases: TGTGCCAGTAGTACTCGTCGGGACCGCAATCAGCCCCAGCATTTT.

The J gene is TRBJ2-3, the V gene TRBV5-1, with D perhaps matching TRBD2 (6 bases). The CDR3 has 17 residues. The germline gives CDR1 SGHRS, CDR2 YFSETQ. V lost 0 bases, J lost 3 bases, and 17 bases lay in between. CDR3 amino acids: CASSLGGSGTATDTQYF. DNA of the CDR3: TGCGCCAGCAGCTTGGGCGGGTCCGGGACTGCTACAGATACGCAGTATTTT.

The chain has TRBV2 and TRBJ1-3; TRBD1 is a possible D gene (6 bases). The V gene lost 3 bases and the J gene lost 2 bases, with 14 bases spanning the gap. Per the germline V gene, CDR1 is SNHLY and CDR2 is FYNNEI. This CDR3 has 16 amino acids. CDR3 DNA: TGTGCCAGCAGTGAGGGGGGGGGCAGTGCTGGAAACACCATATATTTT. Translation gives CASSEGGGSAGNTIYF.

The CDR3 nucleotides read TGCGCCAGCAGCCCGACAGCGCCTTCCTACGAGCAGTACTTC. Protein sequence: CASSPTAPSYEQYF. This sequence joins TRBV5-1 and TRBJ2-7; D possibly corresponds to TRBD1 (5 bases). The germline V gene encodes CDR1 SGHRS and CDR2 YFSETQ. This CDR3 contains 14 residues. Trimming shortened V by 4 bases and J by 1 base, and 12 bases separated the two germline ends. Full variable domain (remainder filled in from reference TRBV5-1 and TRBJ2-7): KAGVTQTPRYLIKTRGQQVTLSCSPISGHRSVSWYQQTPGQGLQFLFEYFSETQRNKGNFPGRFSGRQFSNSRSEMNVSTLELGDSALYLCASSPTAPSYEQYFGPGTRLTVT.

The CDR3 sequence is CAISESPWTGGNQPQHF. As DNA, the CDR3 is TGTGCCATCAGTGAGTCACCCTGGACAGGGGGCAATCAGCCCCAGCATTTT. The chain joins TRBV10-3 to TRBJ1-5; TRBD1 agrees at 9 bases. Germline assignment: CDR1 ENHRY and CDR2 SYGVKD. CDR3 length: 17 amino acids. Trimming cost V 0 bases and J 2 bases; bases outside gene matches: 5.

The chain joins TRBV25-1 to TRBJ2-5; D ambiguous. The CDR3 sequence is 16 residues long. The V end was cut by 3 bases, the J end by 0 bases, with 14 bases between. Germline V CDR1 and CDR2: MGHDK, SYGVNS. The CDR3 loop reads CASSEAGQVYQETQYF. The CDR3 coding sequence is TGTGCCAGCAGTGAGGCAGGTCAAGTCTACCAAGAGACCCAGTACTTC.

The chain uses TRBV19 and TRBJ2-3; D not certain. CDR3 size: 14 residues. V was pared by 0 bases and J by 3 bases, with 7 bases between. Germline-derived CDR1 and CDR2 are LNHDA and SQIVND (reference sequence). The CDR3 loop reads CASSIDKATDTQYF. DNA of the CDR3: TGTGCCAGTAGTATAGATAAGGCGACAGATACGCAGTATTTT.

This rearrangement joins TRBV25-1 to TRBJ1-1; D call uncertain. Germline CDR1 is MGHDK and CDR2 is SYGVNS. V was trimmed by 3 bases and J by 1 base, leaving 6 bases between them. This CDR3 is 13 amino acids long. The CDR3 reads CASSDARNTEAFF. As DNA, the CDR3 is TGTGCCAGCAGTGACGCAAGGAACACTGAAGCTTTCTTT.

The table lists this clone with many counts. The chain joins TRBV29-1 to TRBJ1-1; D is unclear. The germline V and J ends were trimmed by 6 bases and 5 bases, with 13 bases remaining between them. The CDR3 runs to 12 residues. CDR1 and CDR2 from the germline V gene are SQVTM and ANQGSEA. The CDR3 DNA is TGCAGCGTCACCGTATTCCAGACTGAAGCTTTCTTT. Amino acids: CSVTVFQTEAFF.

The chain is built from TRBV5-4 and TRBJ2-1; TRBD1 matches 8 bases. Looked up from germline, CDR1 is SGHNT and CDR2 is YYREEE (reference sequence). The J segment lost 7 bases and the V segment lost 4 bases, leaving 7 bases of the junction unmatched. This CDR3 is built from 14 residues. CDR3 DNA: TGTGCCAGCAGCCCCCAGGGGGCCCAGAATGAGCAGTTCTTC. Protein product: CASSPQGAQNEQFF.

The sample holds a few counts of this clone. Other DNA sequences from this sample encode an identical CDR3 as well. This chain connects TRBV19 to TRBJ2-2, with 8 bases that match TRBD1. Germline CDR1 LNHDA, CDR2 SQIVND (reference sequence). CDR3 length equals 14 residues. V shed 5 bases, J shed 2 bases, and the junction held 1 base outside the gene matches. The CDR3 is CASSPGGNTGELFF. CDR3 DNA sequence: TGTGCCAGTAGTCCAGGGGGCAACACCGGGGAGCTGTTTTTT.

The chain combines TRBV5-6 with TRBJ2-7; 7 nucleotides line up with TRBD1. The V segment lost 5 bases and the J segment 3 bases; nucleotides outside the gene matches: 5. The CDR3 consists of 13 residues. In germline, CDR1 is SGHDT, CDR2 YYEEEE. The chain's CDR3 is CASSGRDSYEQYF. Written as DNA, the CDR3 is TGTGCCAGCAGTGGCCGGGACAGCTACGAGCAGTACTTC.

The chain carries TRBV5-1 and TRBJ2-7, with TRBD1 identical over 9 bases. Germline V gene sequence: CDR1 SGHRS, CDR2 YFSETQ. The CDR3 runs 17 residues. V lost 4 bases and J lost 3; bases outside the gene matches: 14. CDR3 loop: CASSLASGQGRDYEQYF. CDR3 nucleotides: TGCGCCAGCAGCCTCGCTTCGGGACAGGGAAGAGACTACGAGCAGTACTTC. The whole variable domain, filled in from reference TRBV5-1 and TRBJ2-7, reads KAGVTQTPRYLIKTRGQQVTLSCSPISGHRSVSWYQQTPGQGLQFLFEYFSETQRNKGNFPGRFSGRQFSNSRSEMNVSTLELGDSALYLCASSLASGQGRDYEQYFGPGTRLTVT.

V is TRBV28 and J is TRBJ1-4, with D hard to call. This CDR3 is built from 13 residues. Between the trimmed V and J ends, which lost 5 bases and 4 bases, there was a span of 8 bases. CDR1 MDHEN and CDR2 SYDVKM come from the germline V gene. The CDR3 DNA sequence: TGTGCCAGCAGTACCCAGCTTAATGAAAAACTGTTTTTT. Its translation is CASSTQLNEKLFF. Full variable domain (remainder filled in from reference TRBV28 and TRBJ1-4): DVKVTQSSRYLVKRTGEKVFLECVQDMDHENMFWYRQDPGLGLRLIYFSYDVKMKEKGDIPEGYSVSREKKERFSLILESASTNQTSMYLCASSTQLNEKLFFGSGTQLSVL.

The chain is built from TRBV4-2 and TRBJ1-2; D not resolved. This CDR3 is 15 amino acids long. Per germline, CDR1 LGHNA and CDR2 YNFKEQ. The ends were cut back, 0 bases at V and 2 bases at J, with 10 bases in the middle. The CDR3 nucleotides read TGTGCCAGCAGCCAAGATACGAAGAAGAACTATGGCTACACCTTC. Amino acid sequence: CASSQDTKKNYGYTF.

This clone has a single count. The chain employs TRBV18 and TRBJ2-5; D not certain. From germline, CDR1 is KGHSH and CDR2 LQKENI. The CDR3 contains 13 residues. Trimming took 0 bases from V and 3 from J, leaving 5 bases between them. CDR3 in DNA: TGTGCCAGCTCACCACCTGGAGAAGAGACCCAGTACTTC. Translated: CASSPPGEETQYF.

The chain joins TRBV12-5 to TRBJ2-3, with TRBD2 matching 7 bases. The V segment lost 7 bases and the J segment 3 bases; nucleotides outside the gene matches: 4. Germline assignment: CDR1 LGHNT and CDR2 FRNRAP. The CDR3 is made up of 13 amino acids. This CDR3 is CASAPGGTDTQYF. The CDR3 DNA sequence: TGTGCTAGTGCCCCCGGGGGGACAGATACGCAGTATTTT.

The chain combines TRBV5-1 with TRBJ1-4; no reliable D call. This CDR3 has 15 amino acids. Per germline, CDR1 SGHRS and CDR2 YFSETQ. Trimming took 2 bases from V and 8 from J, leaving 16 bases between them. CDR3 region: CASSFRESSPEKLFF. In DNA form, the CDR3 reads TGCGCCAGCAGCTTCCGCGAATCGTCTCCCGAAAAACTGTTTTTT.

The chain is built from TRBV28 and TRBJ2-7; D gene ambiguous. In germline, CDR1 is MDHEN, CDR2 SYDVKM. V dropped 5 bases and J dropped 3 bases, with 14 bases sitting between them. The CDR3 covers 14 residues. CDR3 loop: CASSRNPPFYEQYF. CDR3 bases: TGTGCCAGCAGTAGGAACCCACCCTTCTACGAGCAGTACTTC.